A selection of T cell receptor beta chains follows, all from one sample in a study of PD-L1 blockade in urothelial cancer. Repertoires were generated with immunoSEQ multiplex PCR, while TCRdb's copy carries only in-frame clones and drops some. The sample has tens of thousands of clones; around 84% are singletons. The specimen comprised PBMCs, sampled around atezolizumab (anti-PD-L1) treatment. These receptors were collected from a man in his 60s with urothelial cancer. Both conserved end residues are part of each CDR3. A D gene is named only where the DNA matches it firmly. Clone sizes are given selectively: once, few, many, or a class where the clone is expanded.

cdr3_aa	cdr3_nt	d_call	clone_size	v_call	j_call
CASSATGGQEAFF	TGTGCCAGCAGCGCGACAGGGGGCCAAGAAGCTTTCTTT	TRBD1	.	TRBV6-5	TRBJ1-1
CASSYATGSSTDTQYF	TGTGCCAGCAGTTACGCCACAGGTTCCTCCACAGATACGCAGTATTTT	.	.	TRBV6-5	TRBJ2-3
CASSKARSGGGRSYEQYF	TGTGCCAGCAGCAAAGCTCGGAGTGGCGGTGGAAGATCCTACGAGCAGTACTTC	.	.	TRBV21-1	TRBJ2-7
CASSLDIKSRTGNSNQPQHF	TGTGCCAGCAGCTTAGATATAAAGTCTAGGACAGGGAATAGCAATCAGCCCCAGCATTTT	TRBD1	.	TRBV11-3	TRBJ1-5
CASSIQGTGSNQPQHF	TGTGCCAGTAGTATCCAGGGGACAGGGAGCAATCAGCCCCAGCATTTT	TRBD1	.	TRBV19	TRBJ1-5
CASSLRMNTEAFF	TGTGCCAGCAGCTTGAGGATGAACACTGAAGCTTTCTTT	.	.	TRBV11-3	TRBJ1-1
CASSPLGQEGYTF	TGTGCCAGCTCACCTTTAGGACAGGAAGGCTACACCTTC	TRBD1	few	TRBV18	TRBJ1-2
CASTKGTEGGEAFF	TGTGCCAGCACTAAGGGGACCGAGGGAGGGGAAGCTTTCTTT	.	.	TRBV19	TRBJ1-1
CASSFRASNTEAFF	TGTGCCAGCAGCTTCAGGGCTTCGAACACTGAAGCTTTCTTT	.	.	TRBV5-4	TRBJ1-1
CASSMGLGGNTGELFF	TGTGCCAGTAGTATGGGCCTCGGGGGGAACACCGGGGAGCTGTTTTTT	.	.	TRBV19	TRBJ2-2
CASATGGTNYGYTF	TGTGCCAGCGCCACTGGGGGGACGAACTATGGCTACACCTTC	.	once	TRBV19	TRBJ1-2
CASSEKQGAISLGGYTF	TGTGCCAGCAGTGAAAAGCAGGGGGCGATTTCCCTAGGTGGCTACACCTTC	TRBD1	.	TRBV2	TRBJ1-2
CASSQTSGANTGELFF	TGTGCCAGCAGCCAGACTAGCGGGGCGAACACCGGGGAGCTGTTTTTT	TRBD2	.	TRBV7-6	TRBJ2-2
CASSLGGGMEFF	TGTGCCAGCAGCTTAGGGGGGGGTATGGAGTTCTTC	TRBD2	.	TRBV7-2	TRBJ2-1
CASSESWTGGSGNTIYF	TGCGCCAGCAGTGAGTCATGGACAGGGGGCTCTGGAAACACCATATATTTT	TRBD1	once	TRBV10-1	TRBJ1-3
CASGSGTSSYNEQFF	TGTGCCAGCGGTTCGGGAACGAGCTCCTACAATGAGCAGTTCTTC	.	once	TRBV19	TRBJ2-1
CASSQDPAGYEQYF	TGCGCCAGCAGCCAAGATCCAGCGGGCTACGAGCAGTACTTC	.	.	TRBV4-3	TRBJ2-7
CASSTGYGYTF	TGTGCCAGCTCCACAGGGTATGGCTACACCTTC	.	.	TRBV18	TRBJ1-2
CASSLVGTGGNTIYF	TGTGCCAGCAGCTTAGTCGGGACAGGGGGAAACACCATATATTTT	TRBD1	.	TRBV7-2	TRBJ1-3
CAWRLTGSGYTF	TGTGCCTGGAGGCTGACAGGTTCGGGCTACACCTTC	.	.	TRBV30	TRBJ1-2
CASSGTGYGTGELFF	TGTGCCAGCAGCGGGACAGGATATGGGACCGGGGAGCTGTTTTTT	TRBD1	once	TRBV9	TRBJ2-2
CASSLGRTNTGELFF	TGCGCCAGCAGCTTAGGGAGGACAAACACCGGGGAGCTGTTTTTT	.	.	TRBV5-1	TRBJ2-2
CASSQEQGNTQYF	TGCGCCAGCAGCCAAGAACAGGGAAATACGCAGTATTTT	.	few	TRBV4-3	TRBJ2-3
CASSVATTTGTGLNEQFF	TGTGCCAGCAGCGTAGCTACGACAACCGGGACAGGTCTCAATGAGCAGTTCTTC	TRBD1	.	TRBV9	TRBJ2-1
CASGYSDTQYF	TGTGCTAGTGGCTACTCAGATACGCAGTATTTT	.	.	TRBV12-5	TRBJ2-3
CASSLAGRDNEQFF	TGTGCCAGCAGTTTAGCGGGCAGAGACAATGAGCAGTTCTTC	.	.	TRBV28	TRBJ2-1
CASSFRPGTGVEAFF	TGTGCCAGCAGTTTCCGCCCCGGGACAGGGGTAGAAGCTTTCTTT	TRBD1	.	TRBV27	TRBJ1-1
CASTRSPETQYF	TGTGCCAGCACACGGTCCCCGGAGACCCAGTACTTC	.	.	TRBV6-1	TRBJ2-5
CASSLGQGANTEAFF	TGTGCCAGCAGCCTGGGACAGGGGGCGAACACTGAAGCTTTCTTT	TRBD1	.	TRBV5-5	TRBJ1-1
CASILTGGARETQYF	TGCGCCAGCATCCTCACGGGGGGGGCCCGGGAGACCCAGTACTTC	TRBD2	.	TRBV5-1	TRBJ2-5
CASSGGSSTDTQYF	TGTGCCAGCAGCGGCGGTTCTAGCACAGATACGCAGTATTTT	.	.	TRBV9	TRBJ2-3
CASSSGSSGAEQYF	TGTGCCAGCAGCTCTGGGTCTAGCGGGGCCGAGCAGTACTTC	TRBD2	.	TRBV7-3	TRBJ2-7
CASSRSGASYNEQFF	TGTGCCAGCAGCCGGAGCGGTGCTTCCTACAATGAGCAGTTCTTC	.	.	TRBV11-2	TRBJ2-1
CASSTQRGYEQYF	TGTGCCAGCAGCACCCAGCGGGGATACGAGCAGTACTTC	TRBD2	.	TRBV7-2	TRBJ2-7
CASSLGQAAYEQYF	TGTGCCAGCAGCTTAGGACAGGCAGCCTACGAGCAGTACTTC	.	.	TRBV11-1	TRBJ2-7
CASSLGGSRPNEKLFF	TGCGCCAGCAGCTTGGGCGGGAGCAGGCCTAATGAAAAACTGTTTTTT	.	.	TRBV5-1	TRBJ1-4
CASSPRGGAEGNEKLFF	TGCGCCAGCAGCCCCCGAGGGGGGGCGGAGGGAAATGAAAAACTGTTTTTT	.	.	TRBV5-1	TRBJ1-4
CASSLLTSGSRIEQYF	TGCGCCAGCAGCTTGCTGACTAGCGGGAGTCGTATCGAGCAGTACTTC	TRBD2	.	TRBV5-1	TRBJ2-7
CASSVVTSGSYEQFF	TGTGCCAGTAGTGTGGTGACTAGCGGGAGCTATGAGCAGTTCTTC	TRBD2	.	TRBV19	TRBJ2-1
CASKYNSVWHEQFF	TGCGCCAGCAAGTATAATAGCGTCTGGCATGAGCAGTTCTTC	.	few	TRBV5-1	TRBJ2-1
CASSARPQGATTEAFF	TGTGCCAGCAGCGCAAGACCACAGGGGGCGACCACTGAAGCTTTCTTT	TRBD1	once	TRBV9	TRBJ1-1
CASSLKSRGHTEAFF	TGTGCCAGCAGCTTAAAAAGTCGAGGGCACACTGAAGCTTTCTTT	.	.	TRBV7-9	TRBJ1-1
CASSAIGTSGSGTQYF	TGTGCCAGCAGTGCTATCGGGACTAGCGGGAGCGGGACCCAGTACTTC	TRBD2	once	TRBV28	TRBJ2-5
CASSGDSRADTQYF	TGTGCCAGCAGCGGGGATAGCAGGGCAGATACGCAGTATTTT	.	.	TRBV9	TRBJ2-3
CASTTGKGRNTGELFF	TGTGCCAGCACCACAGGCAAGGGGCGAAACACCGGGGAGCTGTTTTTT	.	.	TRBV11-2	TRBJ2-2
CASRPGQGGVDTQYF	TGTGCCAGCAGGCCGGGACAGGGGGGGGTAGATACGCAGTATTTT	TRBD1	.	TRBV2	TRBJ2-3
CASSRQGGEKDEAFF	TGTGCCAGCAGCAGACAGGGCGGGGAAAAGGATGAAGCTTTCTTT	TRBD1	.	TRBV6-5	TRBJ1-1
CASSPGTGGRDGYTF	TGTGCCAGCAGCCCCGGGACAGGGGGGAGGGATGGCTACACCTTC	TRBD1	.	TRBV5-4	TRBJ1-2
CASSAGQAFNSPLHF	TGCGCCAGCAGTGCCGGACAGGCCTTTAATTCACCCCTCCACTTT	TRBD1	few	TRBV5-1	TRBJ1-6
CASSLMGGDYEQYF	TGTGCCAGCAGCCTAATGGGGGGGGACTACGAGCAGTACTTC	TRBD2	.	TRBV11-3	TRBJ2-7
CSARGPGELFF	TGCAGTGCGCGGGGGCCCGGGGAGCTGTTTTTT	.	.	TRBV20-1	TRBJ2-2
CASILSGLNTGELFF	TGTGCCAGTATCCTGAGCGGCCTGAACACCGGGGAGCTGTTTTTT	.	.	TRBV19	TRBJ2-2
CASSLGPQGPSNQPQHF	TGTGCCAGCAGCTTAGGCCCCCAGGGGCCTAGCAATCAGCCCCAGCATTTT	.	.	TRBV13	TRBJ1-5
CASSLAGTDEQYF	TGTGCCAGCAGCTTAGCCGGGACAGATGAGCAGTACTTC	TRBD1	.	TRBV7-9	TRBJ2-7